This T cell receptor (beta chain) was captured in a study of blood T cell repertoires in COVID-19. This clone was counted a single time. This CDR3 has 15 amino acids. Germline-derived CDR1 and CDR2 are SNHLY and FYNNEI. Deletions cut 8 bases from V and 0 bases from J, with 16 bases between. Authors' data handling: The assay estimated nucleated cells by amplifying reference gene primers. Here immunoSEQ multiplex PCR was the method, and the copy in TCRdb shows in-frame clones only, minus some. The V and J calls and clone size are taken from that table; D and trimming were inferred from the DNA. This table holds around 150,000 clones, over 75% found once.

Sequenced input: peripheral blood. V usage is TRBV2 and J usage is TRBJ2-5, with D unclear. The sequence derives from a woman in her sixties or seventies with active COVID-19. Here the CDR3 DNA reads TGTGCCAGCTCACTGGTTGGGCAAAACCAAGAGACCCAGTACTTC. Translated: CASSLVGQNQETQYF.